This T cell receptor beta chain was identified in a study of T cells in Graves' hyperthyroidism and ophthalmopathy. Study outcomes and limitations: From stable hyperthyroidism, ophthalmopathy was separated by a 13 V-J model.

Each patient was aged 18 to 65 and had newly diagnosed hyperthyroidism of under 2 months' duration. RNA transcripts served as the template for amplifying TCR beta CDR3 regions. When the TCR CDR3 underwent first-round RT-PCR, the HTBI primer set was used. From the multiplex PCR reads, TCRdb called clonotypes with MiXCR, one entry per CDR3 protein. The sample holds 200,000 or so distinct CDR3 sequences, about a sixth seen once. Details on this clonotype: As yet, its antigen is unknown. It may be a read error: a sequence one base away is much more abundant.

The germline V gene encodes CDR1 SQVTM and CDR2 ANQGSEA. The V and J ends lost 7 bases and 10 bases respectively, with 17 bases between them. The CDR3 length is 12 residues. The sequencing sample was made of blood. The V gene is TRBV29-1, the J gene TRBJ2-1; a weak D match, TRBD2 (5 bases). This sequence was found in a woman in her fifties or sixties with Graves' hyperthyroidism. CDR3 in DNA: TGCAGCGCCCACATGGGAGCCCGGGAGCAGTTCTTC. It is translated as CSAHMGAREQFF.